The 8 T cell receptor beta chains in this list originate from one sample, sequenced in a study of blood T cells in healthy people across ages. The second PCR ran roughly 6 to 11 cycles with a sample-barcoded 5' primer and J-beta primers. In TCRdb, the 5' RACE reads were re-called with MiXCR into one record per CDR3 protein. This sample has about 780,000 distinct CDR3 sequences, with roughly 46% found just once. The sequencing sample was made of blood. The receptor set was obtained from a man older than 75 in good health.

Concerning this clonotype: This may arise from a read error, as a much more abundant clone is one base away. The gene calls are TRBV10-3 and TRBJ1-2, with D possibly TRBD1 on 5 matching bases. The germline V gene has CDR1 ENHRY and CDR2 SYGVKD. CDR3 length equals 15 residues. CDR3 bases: TGTGCCATCAGTGAGTCTGCTGGGACCGGCTATGGCTGCACCTTC. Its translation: CAISESAGTGYGCTF.

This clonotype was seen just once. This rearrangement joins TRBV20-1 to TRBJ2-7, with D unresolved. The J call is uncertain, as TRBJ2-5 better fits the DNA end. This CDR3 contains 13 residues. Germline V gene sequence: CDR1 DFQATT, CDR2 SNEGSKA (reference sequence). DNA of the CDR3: TGCAGTGCCGACTTCCTCAGCGAGGAGACCCAGTACTTC. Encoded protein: CSADFLSEETQYF.

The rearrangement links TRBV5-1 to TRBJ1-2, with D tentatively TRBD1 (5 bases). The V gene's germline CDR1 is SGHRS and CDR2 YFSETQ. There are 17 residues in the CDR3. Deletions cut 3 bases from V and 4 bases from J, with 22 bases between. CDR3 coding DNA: TGCGCCAGCAGCTCGGCGGGACGGCCAGATGTCCCCTATGGCTACACCTTC. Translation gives CASSSAGRPDVPYGYTF. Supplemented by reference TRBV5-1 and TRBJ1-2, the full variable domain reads KAGVTQTPRYLIKTRGQQVTLSCSPISGHRSVSWYQQTPGQGLQFLFEYFSETQRNKGNFPGRFSGRQFSNSRSEMNVSTLELGDSALYLCASSSAGRPDVPYGYTFGSGTRLTVV.

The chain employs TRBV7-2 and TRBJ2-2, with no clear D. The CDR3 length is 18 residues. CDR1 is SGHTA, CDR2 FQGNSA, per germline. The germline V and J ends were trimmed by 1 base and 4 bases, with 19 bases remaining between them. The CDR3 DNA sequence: TGTGCCAGCAGCTTAGTCGTCATGGCTGGCGTTGGCACCGGGGAGCTGTTTTTT. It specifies CASSLVVMAGVGTGELFF. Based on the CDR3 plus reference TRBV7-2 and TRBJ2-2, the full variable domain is GAGVSQSPSNKVTEKGKDVELRCDPISGHTALYWYRQSLGQGLEFLIYFQGNSAPDKSGLPSDRFSAERTGGSVSTLTIQRTQQEDSAVYLCASSLVVMAGVGTGELFFGEGSRLTVL.

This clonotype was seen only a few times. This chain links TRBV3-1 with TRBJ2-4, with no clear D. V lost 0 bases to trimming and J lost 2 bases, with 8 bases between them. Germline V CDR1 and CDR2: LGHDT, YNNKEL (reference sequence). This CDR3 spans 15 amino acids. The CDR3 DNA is TGTGCCAGCAGCCAAGATCGGGTAACCAAAAACATTCAGTACTTC. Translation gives CASSQDRVTKNIQYF.

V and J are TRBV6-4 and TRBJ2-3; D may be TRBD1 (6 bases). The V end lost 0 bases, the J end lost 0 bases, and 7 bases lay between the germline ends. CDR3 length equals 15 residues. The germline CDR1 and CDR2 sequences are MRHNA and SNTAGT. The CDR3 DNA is TGTGCCAGCAGTGACTCGAGGGGGAGCACAGATACGCAGTATTTT. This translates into CASSDSRGSTDTQYF.

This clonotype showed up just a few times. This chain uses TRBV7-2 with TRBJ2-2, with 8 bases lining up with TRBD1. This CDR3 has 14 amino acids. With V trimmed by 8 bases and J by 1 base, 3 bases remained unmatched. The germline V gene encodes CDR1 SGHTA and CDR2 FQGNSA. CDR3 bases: TGTGCCAGCCCCGGGACAGGGAACACCGGGGAGCTGTTTTTT. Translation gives CASPGTGNTGELFF.

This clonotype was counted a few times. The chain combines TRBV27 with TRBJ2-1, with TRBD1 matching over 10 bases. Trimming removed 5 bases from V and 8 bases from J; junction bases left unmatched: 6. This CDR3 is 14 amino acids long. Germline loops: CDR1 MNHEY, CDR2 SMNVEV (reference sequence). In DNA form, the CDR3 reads TGTGCCAGCAGTACCCGGGACAGGGGTGATGAGCAGTTCTTC. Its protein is CASSTRDRGDEQFF.